This TCR beta chain was retrieved from a study of T cell clonotyping in hematopoietic cell transplantation. Study-wide background: Cytoreduction preceded collection of pretransplant recipient samples. Study-level results: Graft donor and pretransplant recipient Inverse Simpson Index values predicted broader posttransplant TCR diversity.

As concerns this clone: The antigen remains unidentified.

The time point denotes: recipient sample about 28 days before transplant, after cytoreduction. CDR1 and CDR2 from the germline V gene are SGHRS and YFSETQ. V shed 4 bases and J 1 base; nucleotides not matched to a gene: 8. The CDR3 sequence is 15 residues long. Profiled with immunoSEQ multiplex PCR; TCRdb holds only in-frame clones, not every one. The sample includes about 10,000 clones, over 75% seen only once; the top ten take 14% to 15%. This TCR derives from a woman in her forties or fifties with chronic myeloid leukemia. Some clones in this sample may be carry-over from other donors' samples. The material sequenced was peripheral blood mononuclear cells, taken before stem cell transplant. This sequence joins TRBV5-1 and TRBJ2-7, with 7 bases matching TRBD1. The CDR3 spells CASSTTGSPSYEQYF. CDR3 nucleotides: TGCGCCAGCAGCACGACAGGGTCGCCTTCCTACGAGCAGTACTTC.